This T cell receptor (beta chain) originates from a study of Ad26.COV2.S vaccination and SARS-CoV-2 variants. Study background: A COV1001 Ad26.COV2.S trial-arm participant provided the sample.

On this clone: The antigen is not known.

Study-wide points: Vaccine recipients surpassed placebo recipients in spike-specific TCR breadth. The analyses of TCR breadth and depth may have understated the size of total T cell responses.

Sequenced by immunoSEQ multiplex PCR; TCRdb stores in-frame clones only, minus some. The sample yields about 380,000 clones, around 82% seen once. The treatment was: some 20 received Ad26.COV2.S at low or high dose, single or two shots; about 5 received placebo; per-sample allocation not given. All samples were drawn on day 63, counting from the first vaccine or placebo injection. Donation came from an adult in Boston who was aged 18-55 years. This receptor was identified in a person between 18 and 65 years old who received the Ad26.COV2.S COVID-19 vaccine or a placebo. The material sequenced was peripheral blood, taken in a trial of Ad26.COV2.S vaccine versus placebo.

The CDR3, as DNA: TGTGCCAGCAGAGTATCAGTCGAACCCCAGCATTTT. Its protein is CASRVSVEPQHF. The chain uses TRBV2 and TRBJ1-5; D unresolved. V lost 6 bases and J lost 10, with 13 bases in between. Germline assignment: CDR1 SNHLY and CDR2 FYNNEI. CDR3 length: 12 amino acids.